Sequencing of this T cell receptor beta chain was carried out in a study of T cells in Graves' hyperthyroidism and ophthalmopathy. This clonotype was seen ten or more times. The antigen is not known. The source material, RNA transcripts, was used to amplify TCR beta CDR3 regions. The HTBI set primed first-round TCR CDR3 RT-PCR. TCRdb reanalysed the multiplex PCR reads using MiXCR and keeps one entry per CDR3 protein. The sample contains about 510,000 distinct CDR3 sequences, around 15% of which appear only once. Overall study findings and caveats: Peripheral blood also featured most of the thyroid clonotypes expanded above 0.001. A model built on 13 V-J features separated ophthalmopathy from stable hyperthyroidism.

Those with hyperthyroidism were 18 to 65 years old, newly diagnosed, and ill for under 2 months. The CDR3 has 16 residues. CDR1 is MDHEN, CDR2 SYDVKM, per germline. V lost 5 bases, J lost 7 bases, and 23 bases lay in between. The clonotype comes from a woman aged 40 to 50 with Graves' hyperthyroidism. The genes are TRBV28 and TRBJ2-5; D may match TRBD1 or TRBD2 (5 bases each). Input material: blood. CDR3 region: CASSPPGDLSGGTQYF. In DNA form, the CDR3 reads TGTGCCAGCAGTCCTCCCGGGGACCTGAGCGGAGGGACCCAGTACTTC.